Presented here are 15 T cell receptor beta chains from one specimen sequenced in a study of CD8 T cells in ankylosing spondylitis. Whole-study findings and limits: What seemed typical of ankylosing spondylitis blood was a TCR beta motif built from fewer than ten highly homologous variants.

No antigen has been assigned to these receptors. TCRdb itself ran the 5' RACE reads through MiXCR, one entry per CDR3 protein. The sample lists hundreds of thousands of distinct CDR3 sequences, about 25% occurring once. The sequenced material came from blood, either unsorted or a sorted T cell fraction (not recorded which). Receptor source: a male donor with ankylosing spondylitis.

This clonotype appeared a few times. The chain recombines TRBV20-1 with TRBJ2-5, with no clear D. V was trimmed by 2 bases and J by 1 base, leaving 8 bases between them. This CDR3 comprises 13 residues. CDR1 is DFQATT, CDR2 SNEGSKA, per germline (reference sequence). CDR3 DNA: TGCAGTGCTAGACGGAGCCTCCAAGAGACCCAGTACTTC. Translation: CSARRSLQETQYF.

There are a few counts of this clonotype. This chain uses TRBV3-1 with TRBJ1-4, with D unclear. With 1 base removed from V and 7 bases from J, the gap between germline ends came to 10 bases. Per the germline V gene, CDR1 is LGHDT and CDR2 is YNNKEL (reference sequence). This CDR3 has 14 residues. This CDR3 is CASSQGSGGEKLFF. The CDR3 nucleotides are TGTGCCAGCAGCCAAGGAAGCGGAGGTGAAAAACTGTTTTTT.

CDR3 in amino acids: CASSFEAFQETQYF. CDR3 coding DNA: TGTGCCAGCAGCTTTGAGGCGTTCCAAGAGACCCAGTACTTC. This chain joins TRBV11-2 and TRBJ2-5; D not certain. Deletions cut 3 bases from V and 1 base from J, with 9 bases between. The CDR3 runs 14 residues. Per the germline V gene, CDR1 is SGHAT and CDR2 is FQNNGV.

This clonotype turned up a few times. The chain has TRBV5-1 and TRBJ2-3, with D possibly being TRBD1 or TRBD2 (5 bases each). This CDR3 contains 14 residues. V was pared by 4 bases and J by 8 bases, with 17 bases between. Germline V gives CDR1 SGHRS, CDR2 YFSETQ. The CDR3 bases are TGCGCCAGCAGCCAACGGGGCAGTCCCCGTACGCAGTATTTT. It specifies CASSQRGSPRTQYF.

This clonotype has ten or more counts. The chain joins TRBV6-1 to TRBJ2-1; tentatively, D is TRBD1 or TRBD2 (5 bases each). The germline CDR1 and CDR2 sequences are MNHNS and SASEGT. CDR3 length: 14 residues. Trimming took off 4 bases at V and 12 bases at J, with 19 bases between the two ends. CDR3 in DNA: TGTGCCAGCAGTGGAGTAATCGAGGGGCGGGTGCAGTTCTTC. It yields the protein CASSGVIEGRVQFF.

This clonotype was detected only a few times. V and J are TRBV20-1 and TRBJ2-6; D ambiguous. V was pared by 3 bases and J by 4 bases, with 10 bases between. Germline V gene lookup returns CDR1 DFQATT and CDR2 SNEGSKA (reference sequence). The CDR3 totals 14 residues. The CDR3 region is CSASSGLGANVLTF. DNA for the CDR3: TGCAGTGCTAGTAGTGGTCTCGGGGCCAACGTCCTGACTTTC.

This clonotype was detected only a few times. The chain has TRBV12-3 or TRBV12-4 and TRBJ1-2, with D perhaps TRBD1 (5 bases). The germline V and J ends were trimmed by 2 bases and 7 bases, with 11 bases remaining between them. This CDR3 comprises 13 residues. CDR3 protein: CASSLRGDSGYTF. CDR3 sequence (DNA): TGTGCCAGCAGTTTACGGGGGGATAGTGGCTACACCTTC.

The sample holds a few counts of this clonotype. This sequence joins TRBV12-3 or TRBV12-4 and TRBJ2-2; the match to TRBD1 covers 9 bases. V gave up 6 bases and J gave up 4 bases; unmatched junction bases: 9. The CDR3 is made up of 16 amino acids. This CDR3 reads CASRTTGGAGTGELFF. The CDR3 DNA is TGTGCCAGCAGGACAACAGGGGGCGCCGGCACCGGGGAGCTGTTTTTT.

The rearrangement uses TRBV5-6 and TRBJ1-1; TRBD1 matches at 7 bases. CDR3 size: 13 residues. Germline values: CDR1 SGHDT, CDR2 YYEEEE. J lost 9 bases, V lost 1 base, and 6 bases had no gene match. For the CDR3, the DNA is TGTGCCAGCAGCTTGAATCGACAGGGTAAAGCTTTCTTT. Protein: CASSLNRQGKAFF.

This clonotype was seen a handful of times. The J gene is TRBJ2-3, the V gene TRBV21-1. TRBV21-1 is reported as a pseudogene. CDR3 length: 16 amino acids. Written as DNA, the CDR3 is TGTGCCAGCAGCAAAGCGGAAAGACCTAGCACAGATACGCAGTATTTT. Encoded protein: CASSKAERPSTDTQYF.

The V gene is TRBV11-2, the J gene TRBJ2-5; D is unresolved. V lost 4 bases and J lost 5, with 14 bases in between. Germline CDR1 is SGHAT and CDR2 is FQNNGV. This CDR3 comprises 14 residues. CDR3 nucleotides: TGTGCCAGCAGCTACATAGGTCGGTCGGAGACCCAGTACTTC. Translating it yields CASSYIGRSETQYF.

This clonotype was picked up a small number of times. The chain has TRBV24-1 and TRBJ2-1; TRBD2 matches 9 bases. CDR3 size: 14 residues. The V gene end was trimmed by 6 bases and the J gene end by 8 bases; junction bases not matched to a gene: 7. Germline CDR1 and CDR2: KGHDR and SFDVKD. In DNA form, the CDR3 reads TGTGCCACCAGTCTCGCTAGCGGGACTCATGAGCAGTTCTTC. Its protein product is CATSLASGTHEQFF.

DNA of the CDR3: TGTGCCAGCAGCTTAGAGGTCTGGGTTCGGAAGACCCAGTACTTC. It specifies CASSLEVWVRKTQYF. J is TRBJ2-5 and V is TRBV11-2; unclear D gene. V shed 0 bases and J shed 6 bases, with 14 bases lying between them. Germline V gives CDR1 SGHAT, CDR2 FQNNGV. This CDR3 spans 15 amino acids.

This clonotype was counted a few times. This CDR3 is CASCWGGGTEAFF. The CDR3 bases are TGTGCCAGCTGCTGGGGCGGTGGCACTGAAGCTTTCTTT. The V call is TRBV6-6, the J call TRBJ1-1, with D possibly matching TRBD1 (5 bases). Germline CDR1 MNHNY, CDR2 SVGAGI (reference sequence). V was clipped by 8 bases and J by 4 bases, with 14 bases between them. This CDR3 is built from 13 residues.

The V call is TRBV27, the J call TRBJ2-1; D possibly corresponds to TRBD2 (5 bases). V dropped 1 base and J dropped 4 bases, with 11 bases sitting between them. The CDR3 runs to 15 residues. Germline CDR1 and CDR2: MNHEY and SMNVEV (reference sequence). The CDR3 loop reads CASSLFGLIYNEQFF. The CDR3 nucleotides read TGTGCCAGCAGTTTATTTGGACTCATTTACAATGAGCAGTTCTTC.